This T cell receptor beta chain was identified in a study of shared clonotypes between healthy human individuals. About the study: Ranging from 18 to 49 in age, donors were a couple of women and a few men.

Profiled with immunoSEQ multiplex PCR; TCRdb holds only in-frame clones, not every one. The sample carries roughly 700,000 clones, roughly 88% recorded once. Concerning this clone itself: Its matching antigen is unknown.

General study results and limits: Deeper or shallower sequencing was expected to change how clonotypes are shared among donors.

Recent acute infections and vaccinations were absent in the healthy HIV-negative adult donors. V lost 6 bases and J 10 bases, leaving 10 bases between the germline ends. In germline, CDR1 is MDHEN, CDR2 SYDVKM. The CDR3 is 11 amino acids. This receptor was obtained from a man younger than 35 in good health. Some clones in this sample may be carry-over from other donors' samples. Sequencing input: memory CD8+ T cells from PBMCs. Noted subset: CD45RO+ cells pooled with CCR7-negative TemRA cells. The chain links TRBV28 to TRBJ2-1; D tentatively fits TRBD1 or TRBD2 (5 bases each). The CDR3 coding sequence is TGTGCCAGCAGCGTCTGGGGGGAGCAGTTCTTC. Translating it yields CASSVWGEQFF.